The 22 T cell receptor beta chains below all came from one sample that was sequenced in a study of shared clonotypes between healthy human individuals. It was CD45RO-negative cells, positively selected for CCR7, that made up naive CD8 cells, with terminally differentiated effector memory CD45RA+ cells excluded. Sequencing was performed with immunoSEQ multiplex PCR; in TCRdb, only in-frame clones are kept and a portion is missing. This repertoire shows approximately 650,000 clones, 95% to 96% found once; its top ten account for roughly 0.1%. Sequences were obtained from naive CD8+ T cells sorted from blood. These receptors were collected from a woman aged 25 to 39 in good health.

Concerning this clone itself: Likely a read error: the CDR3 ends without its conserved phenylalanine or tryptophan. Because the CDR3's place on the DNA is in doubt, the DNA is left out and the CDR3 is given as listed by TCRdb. The CDR3 sequence is CASSLDGQLGMLS. The chain is built from TRBV7-2 and TRBJ1-1; the table names TRBD1, a call not compared with the DNA. Per the germline V gene, CDR1 is SGHTA and CDR2 is FQGNSA. The CDR3 length equals 13 residues, ends included.

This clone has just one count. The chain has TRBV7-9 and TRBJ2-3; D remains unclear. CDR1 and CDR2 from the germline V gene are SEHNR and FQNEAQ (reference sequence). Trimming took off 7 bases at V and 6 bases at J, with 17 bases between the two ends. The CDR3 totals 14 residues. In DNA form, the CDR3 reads TGTGCCAGCACCTCTCCGGTGATGCTCGATACGCAGTATTTT. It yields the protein CASTSPVMLDTQYF.

The CDR3 sequence: CASSFREGEAKNIQYF. DNA of the CDR3: TGTGCCAGCAGCTTCCGGGAGGGGGAGGCCAAAAACATTCAGTACTTC. The rearrangement uses TRBV28 and TRBJ2-4; TRBD2 matches 8 bases. With V trimmed by 6 bases and J by 1 base, 8 bases remained unmatched. There are 16 residues in the CDR3. CDR1 MDHEN and CDR2 SYDVKM come from the germline V gene. Together with reference TRBV28 and TRBJ2-4, the CDR3 gives the full variable domain: DVKVTQSSRYLVKRTGEKVFLECVQDMDHENMFWYRQDPGLGLRLIYFSYDVKMKEKGDIPEGYSVSREKKERFSLILESASTNQTSMYLCASSFREGEAKNIQYFGAGTRLSVL.

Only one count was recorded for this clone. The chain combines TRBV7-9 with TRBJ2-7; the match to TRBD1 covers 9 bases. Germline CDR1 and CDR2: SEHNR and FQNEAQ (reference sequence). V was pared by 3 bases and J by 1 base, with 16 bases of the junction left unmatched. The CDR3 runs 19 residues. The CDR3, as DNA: TGTGCCAGCAGCTTTTTTCATCCCGGACAGGGGCGATCTTCCTACGAGCAGTACTTC. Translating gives CASSFFHPGQGRSSYEQYF. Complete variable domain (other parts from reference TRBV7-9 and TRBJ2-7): DTGVSQNPRHKITKRGQNVTFRCDPISEHNRLYWYRQTLGQGPEFLTYFQNEAQLEKSRLLSDRFSAERPKGSFSTLEIQRTEQGDSAMYLCASSFFHPGQGRSSYEQYFGPGTRLTVT.

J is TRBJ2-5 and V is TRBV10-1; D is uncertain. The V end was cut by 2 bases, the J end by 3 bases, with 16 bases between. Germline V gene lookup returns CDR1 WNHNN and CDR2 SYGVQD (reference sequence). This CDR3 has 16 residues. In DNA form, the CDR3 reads TGCGCCAGCAGTGAGGAGGTTGTGGCAGCTAAAGAGACCCAGTACTTC. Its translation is CASSEEVVAAKETQYF.

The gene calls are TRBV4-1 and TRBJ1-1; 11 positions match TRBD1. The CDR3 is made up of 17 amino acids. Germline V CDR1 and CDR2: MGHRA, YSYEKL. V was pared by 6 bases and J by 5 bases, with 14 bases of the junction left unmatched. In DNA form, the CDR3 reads TGCGCCAGCAGGCTGACCGGGACAGGGGGACTGGGTACTGAAGCTTTCTTT. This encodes CASRLTGTGGLGTEAFF.

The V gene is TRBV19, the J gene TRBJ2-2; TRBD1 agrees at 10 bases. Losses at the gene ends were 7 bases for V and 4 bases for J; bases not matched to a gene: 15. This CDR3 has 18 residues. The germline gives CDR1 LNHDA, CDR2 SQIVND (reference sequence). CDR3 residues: CASKPDPGTGVPTGELFF. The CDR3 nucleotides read TGTGCCAGTAAACCTGACCCCGGGACAGGGGTTCCCACCGGGGAGCTGTTTTTT.

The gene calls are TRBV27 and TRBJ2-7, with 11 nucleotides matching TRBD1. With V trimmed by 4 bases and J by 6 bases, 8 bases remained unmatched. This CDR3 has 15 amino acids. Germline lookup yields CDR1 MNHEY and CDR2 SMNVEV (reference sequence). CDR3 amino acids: CASSSGQGAFGEQYF. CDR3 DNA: TGTGCCAGCAGTTCAGGACAGGGGGCTTTTGGCGAGCAGTACTTC.

CDR3 in amino acids: CASSASSVYEQYF. The CDR3 nucleotides read TGTGCCAGCAGTGCCTCGTCCGTATACGAGCAGTACTTC. The rearrangement uses TRBV27 and TRBJ2-7; D gene uncertain. This CDR3 region has 13 residues. Germline loops: CDR1 MNHEY, CDR2 SMNVEV (reference sequence). The V gene lost 5 bases and the J gene lost 4 bases, with 12 bases spanning the gap.

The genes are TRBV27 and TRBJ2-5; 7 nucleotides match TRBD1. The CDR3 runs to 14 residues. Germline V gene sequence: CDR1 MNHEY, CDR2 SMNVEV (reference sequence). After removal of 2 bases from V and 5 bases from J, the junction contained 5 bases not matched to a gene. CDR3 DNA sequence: TGTGCCAGCAGTTTAACAGGGGCCCTGGAGACCCAGTACTTC. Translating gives CASSLTGALETQYF.

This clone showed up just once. As DNA, the CDR3 is TGCGCCAGCAGCTTCCCCGCCCGGAACACAGATACGCAGTATTTT. Protein sequence: CASSFPARNTDTQYF. The chain recombines TRBV5-1 with TRBJ2-3, with D unresolved. V dropped 2 bases and J dropped 2 bases, with 12 bases sitting between them. The CDR3 length is 15 residues. CDR1 is SGHRS and CDR2 is YFSETQ in the germline V gene.

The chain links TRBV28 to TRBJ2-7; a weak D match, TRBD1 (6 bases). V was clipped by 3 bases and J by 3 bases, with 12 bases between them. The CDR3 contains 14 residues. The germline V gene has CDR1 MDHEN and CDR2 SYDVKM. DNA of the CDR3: TGTGCCAGCAGTTTTTTCAGGGGCCACTACGAGCAGTACTTC. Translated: CASSFFRGHYEQYF.

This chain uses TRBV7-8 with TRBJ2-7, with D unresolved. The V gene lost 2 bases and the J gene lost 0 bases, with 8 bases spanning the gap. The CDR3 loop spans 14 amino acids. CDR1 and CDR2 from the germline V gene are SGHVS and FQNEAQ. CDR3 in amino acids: CASSLLGSSYEQYF. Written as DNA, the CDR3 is TGTGCCAGCAGCTTACTTGGCAGCTCCTACGAGCAGTACTTC.

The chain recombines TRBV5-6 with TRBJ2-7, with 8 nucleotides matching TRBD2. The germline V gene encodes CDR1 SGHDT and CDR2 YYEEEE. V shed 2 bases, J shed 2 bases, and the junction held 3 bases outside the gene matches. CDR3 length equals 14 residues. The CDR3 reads CASSFSGKAYEQYF. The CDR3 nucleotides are TGTGCCAGCAGCTTTAGCGGGAAAGCCTACGAGCAGTACTTC.

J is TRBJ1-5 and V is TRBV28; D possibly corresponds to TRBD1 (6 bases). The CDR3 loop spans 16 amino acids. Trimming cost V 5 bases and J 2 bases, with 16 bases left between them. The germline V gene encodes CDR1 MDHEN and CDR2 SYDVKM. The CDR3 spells CASSLLRQGRNQPQHF. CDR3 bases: TGTGCCAGCAGTCTACTCAGGCAGGGGCGCAATCAGCCCCAGCATTTT. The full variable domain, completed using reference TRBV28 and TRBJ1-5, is DVKVTQSSRYLVKRTGEKVFLECVQDMDHENMFWYRQDPGLGLRLIYFSYDVKMKEKGDIPEGYSVSREKKERFSLILESASTNQTSMYLCASSLLRQGRNQPQHFGDGTRLSIL.

The CDR3 DNA sequence: TGTGCCAGCAGTTCTCAGGGGGCGGGACCTACCTACGAGCAGTACTTC. Amino acid sequence: CASSSQGAGPTYEQYF. The rearrangement joins TRBV6-5 to TRBJ2-7; 8 bases match TRBD1. Germline V gene lookup returns CDR1 MNHEY and CDR2 SVGAGI. This CDR3 comprises 16 residues. V shed 4 bases and J 2 bases; nucleotides not matched to a gene: 10.

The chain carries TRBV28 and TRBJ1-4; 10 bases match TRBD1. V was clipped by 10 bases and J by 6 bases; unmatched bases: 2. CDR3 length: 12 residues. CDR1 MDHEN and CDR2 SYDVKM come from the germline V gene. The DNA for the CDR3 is TGTGCCACGGACAGGGGGGATGAAAAACTGTTTTTT. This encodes CATDRGDEKLFF.

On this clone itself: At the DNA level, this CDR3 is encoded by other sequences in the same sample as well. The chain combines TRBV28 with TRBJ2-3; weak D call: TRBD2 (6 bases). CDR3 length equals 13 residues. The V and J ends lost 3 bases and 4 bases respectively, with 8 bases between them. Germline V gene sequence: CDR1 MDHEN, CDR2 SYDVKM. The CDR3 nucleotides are TGTGCCAGCAGTTTCCGACTAGCAGATACGCAGTATTTT. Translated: CASSFRLADTQYF.

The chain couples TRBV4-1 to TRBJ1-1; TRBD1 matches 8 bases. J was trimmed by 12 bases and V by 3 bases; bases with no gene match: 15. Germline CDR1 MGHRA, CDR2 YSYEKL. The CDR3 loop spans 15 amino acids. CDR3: CASSHKNLRDRNPFF. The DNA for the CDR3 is TGCGCCAGCAGCCACAAAAACCTACGGGACAGGAACCCTTTCTTT.

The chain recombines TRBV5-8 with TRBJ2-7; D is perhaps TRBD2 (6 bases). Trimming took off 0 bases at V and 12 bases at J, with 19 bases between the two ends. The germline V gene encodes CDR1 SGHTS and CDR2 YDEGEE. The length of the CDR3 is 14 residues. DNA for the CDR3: TGTGCCAGCAGCTTGGACGGGGGAGCGTCAGAGGCGTACTTC. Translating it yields CASSLDGGASEAYF.

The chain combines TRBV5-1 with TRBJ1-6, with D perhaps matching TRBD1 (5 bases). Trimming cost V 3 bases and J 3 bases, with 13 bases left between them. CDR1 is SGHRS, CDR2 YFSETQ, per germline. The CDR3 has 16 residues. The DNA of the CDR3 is TGCGCCAGCAGCTCGATGACAGTCCACTATAATTCACCCCTCCACTTT. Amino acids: CASSSMTVHYNSPLHF.

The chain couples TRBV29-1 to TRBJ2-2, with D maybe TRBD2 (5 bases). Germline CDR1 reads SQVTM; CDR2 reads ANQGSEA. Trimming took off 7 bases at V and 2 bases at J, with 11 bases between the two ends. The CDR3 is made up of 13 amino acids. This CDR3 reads CSGEAVNTGELFF. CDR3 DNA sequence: TGCAGCGGGGAAGCGGTTAACACCGGGGAGCTGTTTTTT.